This TCR beta chain was recorded in a study of spatial heterogeneity in lung cancer. Looking at the study overall: The study sequenced follow-up PBMC samples when they were available, at a median of around 2 years after resection. Findings and limits, study-wide: Ubiquitous, expanded tumor-derived TCRs were more frequently observed in blood at resection than at follow-up.

This clonotype was recorded a few times. Its antigen is not identified. The time point denotes: blood at routine non-recurrence follow-up after resection. Sequencing of whole RNA from tumor, nontumor lung or frozen PBMC involved no sorting. Every cDNA TCR molecule received its own unique molecular identifier. A single record per CDR3 protein comes from TCRdb applying MiXCR to the 5' RACE reads. The sample consists of 95,000 to 130,000 distinct CDR3 sequences, more than 10% of them appearing once. The germline CDR1 and CDR2 sequences are ENHRY and SYGVKD. V lost 3 bases, J lost 7 bases, and 13 bases lay in between. CDR3 size: 13 residues.

The origin of this receptor is a male donor with early-stage non-small cell lung cancer. The input for sequencing was PBMCs, taken at follow-up. The rearrangement uses TRBV10-3 and TRBJ2-7, with D possibly matching TRBD1 (5 bases). CDR3 in DNA: TGTGCCATCAGTGATGAAGGGGCGCGGGAGCAGTACTTC. Protein product: CAISDEGAREQYF.